The T cell receptor beta chain described here comes from a study of blood T cells in healthy people across ages. CDR3 length: 13 amino acids. The study, taken as a whole, reports: A strong correlation was seen between TCR beta diversity and naive T cell percentage.

Concerning this clonotype itself: Its antigen is still unknown.

Using a J-beta primer mix together with a sample-barcoded 5' primer, a second PCR was run for roughly 7 to 12 cycles. Every single cDNA molecule received a tag from a template-switch adaptor with 12 random nucleotides. TCRdb re-analysed the 5' RACE reads in MiXCR, keeping a single row per CDR3 protein. The profile shows 850,000 to 1,000,000 distinct CDR3 sequences, roughly 48% of them singletons. Healthy Caucasian individuals from Russia aged about 6 to 95 served as donors. V and J are TRBV21-1 and TRBJ2-7; whether TRBD1, the table's D call, matches the DNA was not checked. TRBV21-1 is tagged as a pseudogene. Sequenced material: blood. This TCR derives from a man aged 30 to 39 in good health. The CDR3 sequence: CASAPLSSYEQYF. CDR3 coding DNA: TGTGCCAGCGCCCCCCTGAGCTCCTACGAGCAGTACTTC.